This T cell receptor beta chain was observed in a study of metastatic and nonmetastatic thyroid tumors. Study context: Patients with malignant and benign thyroid disease provided blood and tumor or nodule tissue, whose repertoires were compared.

This clone has at least ten counts. Its matching antigen is unknown. Study-wide results and caveats: For both blood and tumor, malignant thyroid tumors reportedly showed significantly higher TCR beta diversity than benign nodules did.

Original handling: Between-group CDR3 differences, defined by clinicopathological status, yielded a distant-metastasis classifier for papillary thyroid cancer. TCRdb ran MiXCR on the PCR reads. The V and J calls were determined by TCRdb, not by the authors. The data hold tens of thousands of clones, with about 12% observed a single time. Before thyroid surgery, none of the patients had received any treatment. The specimen was blood. This sequence was found in a female donor with papillary thyroid cancer or a benign thyroid nodule (not recorded which). Some clones in this sample may be carry-over from other donors' samples.

The chain's CDR3 is CASSRKFPDRGSYNEQFF. Here the CDR3 DNA reads TGTGCCAGCTCACGTAAATTTCCGGACAGGGGGTCCTACAATGAGCAGTTCTTC. The rearrangement uses TRBV18 and TRBJ2-1, with 10 bases aligning to TRBD1. Germline assignment: CDR1 KGHSH and CDR2 LQKENI. Unmatched junction bases numbered 10, after V lost 4 bases and J lost 1 base. The length of the CDR3 is 18 residues.